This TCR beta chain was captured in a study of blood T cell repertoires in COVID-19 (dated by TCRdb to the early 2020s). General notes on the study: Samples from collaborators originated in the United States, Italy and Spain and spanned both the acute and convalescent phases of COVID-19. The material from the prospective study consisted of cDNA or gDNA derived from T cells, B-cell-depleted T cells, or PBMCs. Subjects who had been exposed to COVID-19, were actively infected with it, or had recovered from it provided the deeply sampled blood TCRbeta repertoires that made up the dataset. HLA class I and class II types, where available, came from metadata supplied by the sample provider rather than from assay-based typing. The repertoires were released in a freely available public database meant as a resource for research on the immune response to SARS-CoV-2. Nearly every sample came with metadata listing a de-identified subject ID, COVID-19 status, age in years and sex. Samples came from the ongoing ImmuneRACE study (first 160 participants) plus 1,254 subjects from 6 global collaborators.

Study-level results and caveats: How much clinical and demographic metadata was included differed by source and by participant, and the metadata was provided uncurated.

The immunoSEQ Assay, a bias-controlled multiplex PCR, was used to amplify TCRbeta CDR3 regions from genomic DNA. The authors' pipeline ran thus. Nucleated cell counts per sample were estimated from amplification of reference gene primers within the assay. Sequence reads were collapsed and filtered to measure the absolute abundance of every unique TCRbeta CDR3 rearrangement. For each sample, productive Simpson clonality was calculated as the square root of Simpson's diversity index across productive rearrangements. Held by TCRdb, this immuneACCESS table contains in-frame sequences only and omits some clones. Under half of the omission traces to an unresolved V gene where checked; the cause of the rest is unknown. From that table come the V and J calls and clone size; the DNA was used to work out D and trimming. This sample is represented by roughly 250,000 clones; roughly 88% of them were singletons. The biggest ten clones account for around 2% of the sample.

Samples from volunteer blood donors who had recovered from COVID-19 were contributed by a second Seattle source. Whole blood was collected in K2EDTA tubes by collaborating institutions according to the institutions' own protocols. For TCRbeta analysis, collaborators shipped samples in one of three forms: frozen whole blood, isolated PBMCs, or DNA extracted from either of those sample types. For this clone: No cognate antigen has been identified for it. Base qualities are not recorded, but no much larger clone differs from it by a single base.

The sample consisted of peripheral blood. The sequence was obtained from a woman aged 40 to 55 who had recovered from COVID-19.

The DNA sequence is TGTGCCTGGAGCCCGATAAGCGGGGGGTTCTCCTACGAGCAGTACTTC. Its coded protein is CAWSPISGGFSYEQYF. The rearranged segments are TRBV30 and TRBJ2-7, and TRBD2 matches 9 of the central bases. For this chain, trimming is 3 bases at the V end and 0 bases at the J end, and the number of junction bases without a gene match is 9. The CDR3 has 16 amino acids, counting the end cysteine and phenylalanine. Only CDR3 DNA is held: 48 bases, read in frame from base 1. According to the germline V gene (reference sequence), CDR1 reads GTSNPN and CDR2 reads SVGIG.